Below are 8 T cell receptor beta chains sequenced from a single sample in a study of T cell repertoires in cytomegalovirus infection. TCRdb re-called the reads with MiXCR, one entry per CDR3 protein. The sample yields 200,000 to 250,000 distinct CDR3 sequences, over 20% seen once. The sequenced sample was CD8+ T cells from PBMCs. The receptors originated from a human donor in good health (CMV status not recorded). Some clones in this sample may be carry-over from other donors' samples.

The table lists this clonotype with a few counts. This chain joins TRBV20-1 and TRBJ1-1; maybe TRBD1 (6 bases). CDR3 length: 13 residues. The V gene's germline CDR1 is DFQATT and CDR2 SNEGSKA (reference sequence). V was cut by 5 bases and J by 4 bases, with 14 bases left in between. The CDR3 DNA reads TGCAGTGCTCGAAGGGGAGGGGGCACTGAAGCTTTCTTT. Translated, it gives CSARRGGGTEAFF.

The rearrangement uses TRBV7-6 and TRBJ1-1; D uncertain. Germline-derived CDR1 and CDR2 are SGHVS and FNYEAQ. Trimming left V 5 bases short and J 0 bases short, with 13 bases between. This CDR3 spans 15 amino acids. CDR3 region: CASSDDWALNTEAFF. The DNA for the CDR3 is TGTGCCAGCAGCGACGACTGGGCCTTGAACACTGAAGCTTTCTTT.

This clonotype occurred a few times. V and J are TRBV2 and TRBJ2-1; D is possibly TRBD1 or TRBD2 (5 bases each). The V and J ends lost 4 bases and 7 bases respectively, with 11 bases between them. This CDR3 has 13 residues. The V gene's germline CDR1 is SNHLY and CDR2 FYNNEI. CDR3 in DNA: TGTGCCAGCAGTGCTGGGTGGGGGAATGAGCAGTTCTTC. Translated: CASSAGWGNEQFF.

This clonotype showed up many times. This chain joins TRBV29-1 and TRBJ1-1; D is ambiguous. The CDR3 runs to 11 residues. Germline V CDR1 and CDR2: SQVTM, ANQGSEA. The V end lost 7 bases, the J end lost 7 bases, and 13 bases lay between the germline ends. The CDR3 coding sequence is TGCAGCGGTGAGACGAACGGTGAAGCTTTCTTT. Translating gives CSGETNGEAFF. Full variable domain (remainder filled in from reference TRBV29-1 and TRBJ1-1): SAVISQKPSRDICQRGTSLTIQCQVDSQVTMMFWYRQQPGQSLTLIATANQGSEATYESGFVIDKFPISRPNLTFSTLTVSNMSPEDSSIYLCSGETNGEAFFGQGTRLTVV.

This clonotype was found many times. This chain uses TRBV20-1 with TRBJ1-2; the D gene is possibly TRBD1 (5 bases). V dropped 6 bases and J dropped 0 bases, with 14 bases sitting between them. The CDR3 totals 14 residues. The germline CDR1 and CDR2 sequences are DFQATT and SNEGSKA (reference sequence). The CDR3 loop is CSADSDNSNYGYTF. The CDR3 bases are TGCAGTGCAGACTCGGACAATTCTAACTATGGCTACACCTTC.

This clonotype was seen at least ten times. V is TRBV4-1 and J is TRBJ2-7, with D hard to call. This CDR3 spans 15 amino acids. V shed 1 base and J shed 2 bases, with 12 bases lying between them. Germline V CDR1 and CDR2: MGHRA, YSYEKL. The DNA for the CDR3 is TGCGCCAGCAGCCAAGCCGCCTCCCCGACCTACGAGCAGTACTTC. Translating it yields CASSQAASPTYEQYF.

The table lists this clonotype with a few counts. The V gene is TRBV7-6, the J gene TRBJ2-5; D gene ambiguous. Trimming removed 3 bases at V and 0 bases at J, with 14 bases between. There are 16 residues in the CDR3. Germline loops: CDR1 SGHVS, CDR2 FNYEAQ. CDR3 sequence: CASSFMAVPYQETQYF. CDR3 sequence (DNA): TGTGCCAGCAGCTTCATGGCGGTGCCCTACCAAGAGACCCAGTACTTC.

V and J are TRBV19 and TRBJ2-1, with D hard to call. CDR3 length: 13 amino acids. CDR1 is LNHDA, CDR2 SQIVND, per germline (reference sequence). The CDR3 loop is CATAIVPSNEQFF. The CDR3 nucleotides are TGTGCAACGGCTATCGTCCCTTCCAATGAGCAGTTCTTC.